Below, one T cell receptor beta chain is given with its context. This entry is derived from a study of cytomegalovirus exposure and HLA in healthy donors. CDR1 is LNHDA and CDR2 is SQIVND in the germline V gene (reference sequence). The CDR3 has 15 amino acids. V lost 10 bases and J lost 3; bases outside the gene matches: 12. Primers for the PCR totalled 60 Vbeta and 13 Jbeta. Sequenced by immunoSEQ multiplex PCR; TCRdb stores in-frame clones only, minus some. The sample has around 170,000 clones; approximately 78% are singletons. The sequence derives from a woman under 30 in good health and CMV-seronegative. The sample was PBMCs. The V and J genes are TRBV19 and TRBJ2-7; TRBD2 matches at 10 bases. This chain's CDR3 is CATRGASGGYYEQYF. The CDR3 bases are TGTGCCACCCGAGGGGCTAGCGGGGGATACTACGAGCAGTACTTC.